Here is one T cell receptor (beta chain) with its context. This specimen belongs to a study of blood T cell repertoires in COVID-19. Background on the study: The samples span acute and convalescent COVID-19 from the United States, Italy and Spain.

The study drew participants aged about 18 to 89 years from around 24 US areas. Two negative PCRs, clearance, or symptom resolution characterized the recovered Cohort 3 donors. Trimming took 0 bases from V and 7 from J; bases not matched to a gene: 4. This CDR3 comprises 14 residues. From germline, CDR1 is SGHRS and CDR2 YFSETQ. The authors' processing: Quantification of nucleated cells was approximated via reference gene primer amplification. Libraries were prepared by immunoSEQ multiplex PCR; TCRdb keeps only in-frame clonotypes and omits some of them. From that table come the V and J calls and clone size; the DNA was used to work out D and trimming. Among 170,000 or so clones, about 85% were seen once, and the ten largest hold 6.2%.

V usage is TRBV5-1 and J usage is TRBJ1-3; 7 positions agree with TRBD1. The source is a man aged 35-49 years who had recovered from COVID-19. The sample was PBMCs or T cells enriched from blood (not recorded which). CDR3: CASSLGTGRNTIYF. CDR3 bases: TGCGCCAGCAGCTTGGGGACAGGAAGGAACACCATATATTTT.